Sequencing of this TCR beta chain was carried out in a study of blood T cell repertoires in COVID-19. This CDR3 has 14 residues. Germline V CDR1 and CDR2: SGHTA, FQGTGA. Between the trimmed V and J ends, which lost 2 bases and 1 base, there was a span of 7 bases. Here immunoSEQ multiplex PCR was the method, and the copy in TCRdb shows in-frame clones only, minus some. This table holds approximately 90,000 clones, roughly 86% found once. Sample: peripheral blood. The chain couples TRBV7-3 to TRBJ2-3; D unresolved. This TCR came from a human donor in a cohort sampled during active COVID-19. CDR3 sequence reads: CASSLGRRTDTQYF. The CDR3 DNA sequence: TGTGCCAGCAGCTTAGGCAGGCGCACAGATACGCAGTATTTT. Looking up the rest from reference TRBV7-3 and TRBJ2-3 gives the full variable domain: GAGVSQTPSNKVTEKGKYVELRCDPISGHTALYWYRQSLGQGPEFLIYFQGTGAADDSGLPNDRFFAVRPEGSVSTLKIQRTERGDSAVYLCASSLGRRTDTQYFGPGTRLTVL.